This is a list of T cell receptor beta chains from one sample in a study of blood T cell repertoires in COVID-19. Generated by immunoSEQ multiplex PCR, the TCRdb table keeps only in-frame clones and is missing some. The sample contains some 200,000 clones, 70% to 90% of which appear only once. Sequencing was done on a sample of peripheral blood. These receptors were taken from a woman aged 18-29 years who had recovered from COVID-19. The CDR3 runs from the conserved cysteine through the conserved F or W. The order of the fields is D gene, V gene, clone size, J gene, CDR3 DNA, CDR3 protein. D genes are given only for firm matches. Size values are once, few and many counts, or a class for expanded clones, and some rows have none.

D gene: .; V gene: TRBV18; clone size: .; J gene: TRBJ1-4; CDR3 DNA: TGTGCCAGCTCACCACGGCAATCAACTAATGAAAAACTGTTTTTT; CDR3 protein: CASSPRQSTNEKLFF
D gene: TRBD2; V gene: TRBV3-1/TRBV3-2; clone size: .; J gene: TRBJ2-1; CDR3 DNA: TGTGCCAGCAGCTGGACTAGCGGTGAGCAGTTCTTC; CDR3 protein: CASSWTSGEQFF
D gene: TRBD1; V gene: TRBV19; clone size: .; J gene: TRBJ1-3; CDR3 DNA: TGTGCCAGTAGTATCCCGGACAGGTCCGGAAACACCATATATTTT; CDR3 protein: CASSIPDRSGNTIYF
D gene: TRBD1; V gene: TRBV19; clone size: .; J gene: TRBJ1-1; CDR3 DNA: TGTGCCAGTAGTATAGGTGACAGGGTCGGGGTAGCTTTCTTT; CDR3 protein: CASSIGDRVGVAFF
D gene: TRBD1; V gene: TRBV25-1; clone size: few; J gene: TRBJ1-2; CDR3 DNA: TGTGCCAGCAGTGCGGGACAGACAGACTATGGCTACACCTTC; CDR3 protein: CASSAGQTDYGYTF
D gene: .; V gene: TRBV19; clone size: .; J gene: TRBJ1-5; CDR3 DNA: TGTGCCAGTAGTATTGGCCCGGGCAGGGAACCCGCACAGCCCCAGCATTTT; CDR3 protein: CASSIGPGREPAQPQHF
D gene: TRBD2; V gene: TRBV6-5; clone size: once; J gene: TRBJ2-1; CDR3 DNA: TGTGCCAGCAGGGACGACAGCGGGGGATACAATGAGCAGTTCTTC; CDR3 protein: CASRDDSGGYNEQFF
D gene: .; V gene: TRBV14; clone size: .; J gene: TRBJ2-5; CDR3 DNA: TGTGCCAGCAGCGGAGGCGCGGCAGGTGTGGGGACCCAGTACTTC; CDR3 protein: CASSGGAAGVGTQYF
D gene: TRBD1; V gene: TRBV10-3; clone size: .; J gene: TRBJ1-2; CDR3 DNA: TGTGCCATCAGTGACGGACAGGTCTCCTATGGCTACACCTTC; CDR3 protein: CAISDGQVSYGYTF
D gene: TRBD1; V gene: TRBV11-2; clone size: .; J gene: TRBJ1-2; CDR3 DNA: TGTGCCAGCAGCTTTGGACAGGGGGACTATGGCTACACCTTC; CDR3 protein: CASSFGQGDYGYTF
D gene: .; V gene: TRBV4-3; clone size: once; J gene: TRBJ2-7; CDR3 DNA: TGCGCCAGCAGCCGTCGGGGAGGGGGATCCTACGAGCAGTACTTC; CDR3 protein: CASSRRGGGSYEQYF
D gene: .; V gene: TRBV6-5; clone size: once; J gene: TRBJ2-7; CDR3 DNA: TGTGCCAGCAGTTACTCGCACAGATCTTCCTACGAGCAGTACTTC; CDR3 protein: CASSYSHRSSYEQYF
D gene: .; V gene: TRBV28; clone size: few; J gene: TRBJ1-6; CDR3 DNA: TGTGCCAGCAGCCTAGGGGTAGGATCACCCCTCCACTTT; CDR3 protein: CASSLGVGSPLHF
D gene: TRBD1; V gene: TRBV19; clone size: .; J gene: TRBJ1-1; CDR3 DNA: TGTGCCAGTAATGACAGGGTAGGGGGAAACACTGAAGCTTTCTTT; CDR3 protein: CASNDRVGGNTEAFF
D gene: TRBD2; V gene: TRBV5-4; clone size: few; J gene: TRBJ2-3; CDR3 DNA: TGTGCCAGCAGCGCCCTGACTAGCGGGAGGGCAGATACGCAGTATTTT; CDR3 protein: CASSALTSGRADTQYF
D gene: .; V gene: TRBV18; clone size: .; J gene: TRBJ1-2; CDR3 DNA: TGTGCCAGCTCACCACGGAGGGAATCTGGCTACACCTTC; CDR3 protein: CASSPRRESGYTF
D gene: .; V gene: TRBV5-1; clone size: .; J gene: TRBJ2-3; CDR3 DNA: TGCGCCAGCAGCTTGTTAGCCACAGATACGCAGTATTTT; CDR3 protein: CASSLLATDTQYF
D gene: TRBD2; V gene: TRBV19; clone size: .; J gene: TRBJ2-1; CDR3 DNA: TGTGCCAGTAGTATGCGTGAGACTAGCGGATACAATGAGCAGTTCTTC; CDR3 protein: CASSMRETSGYNEQFF
D gene: .; V gene: TRBV19; clone size: .; J gene: TRBJ1-5; CDR3 DNA: TGTGCCAGTAGTATAGGGGGGGGGCGTCAGCCCCAGCATTTT; CDR3 protein: CASSIGGGRQPQHF
D gene: TRBD1; V gene: TRBV7-9; clone size: .; J gene: TRBJ1-1; CDR3 DNA: TGTGCCAGCAGCTTAGCGGCCGGGACAGGGGCCGAAGCTTTCTTT; CDR3 protein: CASSLAAGTGAEAFF
D gene: TRBD2; V gene: TRBV19; clone size: .; J gene: TRBJ2-3; CDR3 DNA: TGTGCCAGTAGTTTTGTCGCTAGCGGAATGAGCACAGATACGCAGTATTTT; CDR3 protein: CASSFVASGMSTDTQYF
D gene: .; V gene: TRBV11-2; clone size: .; J gene: TRBJ1-4; CDR3 DNA: TGTGCCAGCAGCTTTCCCCGCCCGGGGGGGTGGAATGAAAAACTGTTTTTT; CDR3 protein: CASSFPRPGGWNEKLFF
D gene: .; V gene: TRBV19; clone size: .; J gene: TRBJ1-5; CDR3 DNA: TGTGCCAGTAGTATAGGAGGAGGGCCCCAGCATTTT; CDR3 protein: CASSIGGGPQHF
D gene: .; V gene: TRBV2; clone size: .; J gene: TRBJ1-2; CDR3 DNA: TGTGCCAGCAGGGTGGGACTCTATGGCTACACCTTC; CDR3 protein: CASRVGLYGYTF
D gene: .; V gene: TRBV5-4; clone size: .; J gene: TRBJ2-2; CDR3 DNA: TGTGCCAGCAGCTTGGAGTCAGGGGCAATCGGGGAGCTGTTTTTT; CDR3 protein: CASSLESGAIGELFF
D gene: .; V gene: TRBV14; clone size: .; J gene: TRBJ2-1; CDR3 DNA: TGTGCCAGCAGGGCGGAGGGGAATGAGCAGTTCTTC; CDR3 protein: CASRAEGNEQFF
D gene: TRBD2; V gene: TRBV3-1/TRBV3-2; clone size: .; J gene: TRBJ2-5; CDR3 DNA: TGTGCCAGCAGGGGGGAGCGGGAGATTAAAGAGACCCAGTACTTC; CDR3 protein: CASRGEREIKETQYF
D gene: TRBD1; V gene: TRBV6-5; clone size: .; J gene: TRBJ1-2; CDR3 DNA: TGTGCCAGCAAGGGGGACAGCTGGGGGACCGGCTACACCTTC; CDR3 protein: CASKGDSWGTGYTF
D gene: TRBD1; V gene: TRBV4-2; clone size: .; J gene: TRBJ2-2; CDR3 DNA: TGTGCCAGCAGCCGGAGGACAGGGACGGGCACCGGGGAGCTGTTTTTT; CDR3 protein: CASSRRTGTGTGELFF
D gene: TRBD1; V gene: TRBV30; clone size: once; J gene: TRBJ1-6; CDR3 DNA: TGTGCCTGGAGTGGGACAGGGGTCTATAATTCACCCCTCCACTTT; CDR3 protein: CAWSGTGVYNSPLHF
D gene: .; V gene: TRBV30; clone size: .; J gene: TRBJ1-2; CDR3 DNA: TGTGCCTGGGGGGTGGGGCATGGCTACACCTTC; CDR3 protein: CAWGVGHGYTF
D gene: TRBD1; V gene: TRBV12-3/TRBV12-4; clone size: .; J gene: TRBJ1-5; CDR3 DNA: TGTGCCAGCAGTAGACAGGGGAATCAGCCCCAGCATTTT; CDR3 protein: CASSRQGNQPQHF
D gene: TRBD1; V gene: TRBV2; clone size: .; J gene: TRBJ2-2; CDR3 DNA: TGTGCCAGCAGGAGGACAGGGACGAACACCGGGGAGCTGTTTTTT; CDR3 protein: CASRRTGTNTGELFF
D gene: TRBD2; V gene: TRBV7-2; clone size: .; J gene: TRBJ2-5; CDR3 DNA: TGTGCCAGCAGCTCGGCGACTAGCCGACAAGAGACCCAGTACTTC; CDR3 protein: CASSSATSRQETQYF